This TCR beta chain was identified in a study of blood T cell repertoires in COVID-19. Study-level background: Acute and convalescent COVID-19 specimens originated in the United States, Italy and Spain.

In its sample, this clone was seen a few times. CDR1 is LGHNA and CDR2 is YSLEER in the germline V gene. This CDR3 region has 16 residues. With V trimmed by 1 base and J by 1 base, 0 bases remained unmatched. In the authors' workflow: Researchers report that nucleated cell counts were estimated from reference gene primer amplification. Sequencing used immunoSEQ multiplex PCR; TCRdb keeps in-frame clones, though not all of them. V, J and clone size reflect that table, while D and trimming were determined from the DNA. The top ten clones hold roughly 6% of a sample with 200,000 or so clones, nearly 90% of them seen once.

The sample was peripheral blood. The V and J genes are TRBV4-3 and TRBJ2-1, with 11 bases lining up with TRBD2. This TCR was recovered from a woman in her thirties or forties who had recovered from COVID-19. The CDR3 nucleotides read TGCGCCAGCAGCCAAGGACTAGCGGGATCCTACAATGAGCAGTTCTTC. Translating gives CASSQGLAGSYNEQFF.